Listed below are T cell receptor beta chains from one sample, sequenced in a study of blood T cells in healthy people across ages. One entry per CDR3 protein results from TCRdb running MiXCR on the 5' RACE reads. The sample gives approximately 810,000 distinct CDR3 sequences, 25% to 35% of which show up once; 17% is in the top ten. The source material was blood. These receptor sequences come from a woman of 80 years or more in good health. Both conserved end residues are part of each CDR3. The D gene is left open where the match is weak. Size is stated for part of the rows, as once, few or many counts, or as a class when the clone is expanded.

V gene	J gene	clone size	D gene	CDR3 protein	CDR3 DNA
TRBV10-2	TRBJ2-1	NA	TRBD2	CASREPGLAGVNEQFF	TGCGCCAGCAGAGAACCGGGACTAGCGGGGGTCAATGAGCAGTTCTTC
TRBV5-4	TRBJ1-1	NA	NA	CASSPSGRFPEAFF	TGTGCCAGCAGCCCCTCAGGCAGATTCCCTGAAGCTTTCTTT
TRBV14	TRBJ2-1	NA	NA	CASSQSLGPGGHSYNEQFF	TGTGCCAGCAGCCAGTCCTTGGGGCCCGGCGGCCACTCCTACAATGAGCAGTTCTTC
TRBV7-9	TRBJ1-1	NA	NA	CASSFRPVRSGTEAFF	TGTGCCAGCAGCTTCCGACCCGTACGGTCAGGCACTGAAGCTTTCTTT
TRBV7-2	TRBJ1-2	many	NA	CASSLGTLKQGGYTF	TGTGCCAGCAGCTTGGGGACTCTTAAGCAGGGTGGCTACACCTTC
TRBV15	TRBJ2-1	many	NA	CATSREGGGLNEQFF	TGTGCCACCAGCAGAGAGGGTGGGGGGCTCAATGAGCAGTTCTTC
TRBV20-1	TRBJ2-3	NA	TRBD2	CSARDAVSGGVITDTQYF	TGCAGTGCTAGAGATGCGGTTAGCGGGGGAGTTATTACAGATACGCAGTATTTT
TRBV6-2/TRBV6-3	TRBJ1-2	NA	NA	CASGLLRDANYGYTF	TGTGCCAGTGGACTACTCCGGGACGCTAACTATGGCTACACCTTC
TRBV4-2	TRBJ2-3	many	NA	CASSQKQASTDTQYF	TGTGCCAGCAGCCAAAAACAGGCGAGCACAGATACGCAGTATTTT
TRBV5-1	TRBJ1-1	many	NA	CASSKLGGDTEAFF	TGCGCCAGCAGCAAACTGGGGGGGGACACTGAAGCTTTCTTT
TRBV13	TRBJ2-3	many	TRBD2	CASSPRGGSYTQYF	TGTGCCAGCAGCCCTAGGGGAGGGAGCTATACGCAGTATTTT
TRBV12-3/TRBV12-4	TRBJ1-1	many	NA	CASSPQRIGEAFF	TGTGCCAGCAGCCCCCAGAGGATAGGTGAAGCTTTCTTT
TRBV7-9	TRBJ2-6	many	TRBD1	CASSRQTGAGANVLTF	TGTGCCAGCAGCCGACAGACAGGGGCTGGGGCCAACGTCCTGACTTTC
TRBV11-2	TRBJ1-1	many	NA	CASSVQDDTEAFF	TGTGCCAGCAGCGTTCAGGACGACACTGAAGCTTTCTTT
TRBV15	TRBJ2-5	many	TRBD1	CATSVTDRAGHKYF	TGTGCCACCAGCGTGACGGACAGGGCGGGACATAAGTACTTC
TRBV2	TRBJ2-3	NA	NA	CASREGTSTDTQYF	TGTGCCAGCAGGGAGGGGACTAGCACAGATACGCAGTATTTT
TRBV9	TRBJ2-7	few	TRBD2	CASSNSGGPYEQYF	TGTGCCAGCAGCAATAGCGGGGGACCTTACGAGCAGTACTTC
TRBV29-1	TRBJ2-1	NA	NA	CSLSGGSYNEQFF	TGCAGCCTTTCCGGGGGTTCCTACAATGAGCAGTTCTTC
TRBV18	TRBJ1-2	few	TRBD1	CASSPNNLGGRDYGYTF	TGTGCCAGCTCACCCAATAACCTAGGGGGCCGGGACTATGGCTACACCTTC
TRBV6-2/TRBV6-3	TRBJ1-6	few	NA	CASSLTGDSPLHF	TGTGCCAGCAGTTTAACTGGCGATTCACCCCTCCACTTT
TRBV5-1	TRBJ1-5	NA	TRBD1	CASSLSGQEGQPQHF	TGCGCCAGCAGCTTGAGTGGACAGGAGGGTCAGCCCCAGCATTTT
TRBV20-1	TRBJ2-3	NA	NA	CSAMGGPTDTQYF	TGCAGTGCTATGGGGGGGCCGACAGATACGCAGTATTTT
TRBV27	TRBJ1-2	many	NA	CASSLKGDGNYGYTF	TGTGCCAGCAGTTTAAAGGGTGACGGTAACTATGGCTACACCTTC
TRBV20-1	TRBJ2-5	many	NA	CSARGRRGWVGETQYF	TGCAGTGCTAGAGGTCGTAGGGGATGGGTTGGGGAGACCCAGTACTTC
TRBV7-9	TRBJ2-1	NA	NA	CASSPARGWGNEQFF	TGTGCCAGCAGCCCGGCGAGGGGTTGGGGCAATGAGCAGTTCTTC
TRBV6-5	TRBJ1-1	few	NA	CASSSSALGAFF	TGTGCCAGCAGTTCGAGCGCCCTAGGGGCTTTCTTT
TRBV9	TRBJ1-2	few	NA	CASSVRRTTGRDGHTF	TGTGCCAGCAGCGTCCGGCGGACAACAGGGAGGGATGGCCACACCTTC
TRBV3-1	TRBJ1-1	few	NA	CASSQDRTRGTEAFF	TGTGCCAGCAGCCAAGATAGGACCCGCGGAACTGAAGCTTTCTTT
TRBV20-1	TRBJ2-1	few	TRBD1	CSARSGGREQFF	TGCAGTGCTAGGTCAGGGGGTCGTGAGCAGTTCTTC
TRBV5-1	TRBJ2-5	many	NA	CASSKEAGRRETQYF	TGCGCCAGCAGCAAGGAGGCAGGGAGGCGAGAGACCCAGTACTTC
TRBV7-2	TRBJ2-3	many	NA	CASSQGGGDTQYF	TGTGCCAGCAGCCAGGGAGGGGGGGATACGCAGTATTTT
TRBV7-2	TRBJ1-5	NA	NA	CASSLAGAGIHQPQHF	TGTGCCAGCAGCTTAGCAGGGGCAGGGATTCACCAGCCCCAGCATTTT
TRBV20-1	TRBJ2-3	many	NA	CSARVGRFTDTQYF	TGCAGTGCTAGAGTAGGACGGTTCACAGATACGCAGTATTTT
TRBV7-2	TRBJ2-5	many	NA	CASSGFGQDRETQYF	TGTGCCAGCAGCGGGTTTGGACAAGATAGGGAGACCCAGTACTTC
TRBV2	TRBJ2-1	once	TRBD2	CASRPSGRENEQFF	TGTGCCAGCAGACCTAGCGGGAGGGAGAATGAGCAGTTCTTC
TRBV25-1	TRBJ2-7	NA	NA	CASSDVTANNEQYF	TGTGCCAGCAGTGACGTCACTGCCAACAATGAGCAGTACTTC
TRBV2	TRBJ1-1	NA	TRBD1	CASKGQGADTEAFF	TGTGCCAGCAAGGGCCAGGGGGCGGACACTGAAGCTTTCTTT
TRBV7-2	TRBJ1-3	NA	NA	CASSNNPGSGNTIYF	TGTGCCAGCAGCAACAACCCCGGCTCTGGAAACACCATATATTTT
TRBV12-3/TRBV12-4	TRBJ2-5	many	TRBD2	CASSLEVTSTVGQETQYF	TGTGCCAGCAGTTTAGAGGTGACTAGCACGGTGGGACAAGAGACCCAGTACTTC
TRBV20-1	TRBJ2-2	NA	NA	CSARVVAPTSNTGELFF	TGCAGTGCCCGGGTTGTGGCACCGACGTCGAACACCGGGGAGCTGTTTTTT
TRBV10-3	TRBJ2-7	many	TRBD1	CAISETQGARYEQYF	TGTGCCATCAGTGAAACGCAGGGGGCGCGGTACGAGCAGTACTTC
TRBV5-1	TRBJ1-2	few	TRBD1	CASSPIGGTGDYGYTF	TGCGCCAGCAGCCCCATCGGGGGGACAGGGGACTATGGCTACACCTTC
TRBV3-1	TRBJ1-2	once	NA	CASSLWEDGISYGYTF	TGTGCCAGCAGCCTCTGGGAAGACGGAATCTCATATGGCTACACCTTC
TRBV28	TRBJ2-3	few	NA	CASSLTRRDVYF	TGTGCCAGCAGTCTTACCCGCCGGGACGTGTATTTT
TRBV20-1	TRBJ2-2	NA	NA	CSASGQRRAGELFF	TGCAGTGCTAGCGGTCAGAGGCGGGCCGGGGAGCTGTTTTTT
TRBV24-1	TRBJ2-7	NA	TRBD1	CAIPDRAYEQYF	TGTGCCATACCGGACAGGGCATACGAGCAGTACTTC